This passage covers 29 T cell receptor beta chains from one sample sequenced in a study of T cell changes during pregnancy in multiple sclerosis. The repertoire was sequenced with immunoSEQ multiplex PCR; TCRdb's copy has only in-frame clones and lacks some. The repertoire holds 70,000 or so clones, around 90% seen once, with just under 0.3% in the top ten. Sequenced here: CD4+ T cells from peripheral blood mononuclear cells, sampled after pregnancy. These receptors originate from a female donor with multiple sclerosis, enrolled in a pregnancy study.

The V call is TRBV6-5, the J call TRBJ2-7; the D gene is possibly TRBD1 (6 bases). CDR3 length: 16 amino acids. V gave up 2 bases and J gave up 0 bases, with 14 bases separating them. Germline V CDR1 and CDR2: MNHEY, SVGAGI. The CDR3 DNA sequence: TGTGCCAGCAGTTACGGGTCCGGGACACCCTCCTACGAGCAGTACTTC. Translating gives CASSYGSGTPSYEQYF.

The rearrangement uses TRBV30 and TRBJ2-1; no clear D gene. The CDR3 is 16 residues long. CDR1 and CDR2 (germline): GTSNPN, SVGIG (reference sequence). With 5 bases removed from V and 2 bases from J, the gap between germline ends came to 19 bases. CDR3 amino acids: CAWATLGRLTYNEQFF. In DNA, the CDR3 is TGTGCCTGGGCGACCTTGGGCCGGCTAACCTACAATGAGCAGTTCTTC.

The DNA for the CDR3 is TGTGCCTGGAGACCCACAGCCTTGCCTGGCGGGAGCCTCTACGAGCAGTACTTC. Its translation is CAWRPTALPGGSLYEQYF. The chain combines TRBV30 with TRBJ2-7; 7 positions match TRBD2. Per germline, CDR1 GTSNPN and CDR2 SVGIG (reference sequence). J gave up 3 bases and V 3 bases, and 20 bases lay outside the gene matches. CDR3 length equals 18 residues.

The chain joins TRBV11-2 to TRBJ2-7; 7 nucleotides agree with TRBD2. With 4 bases clipped from V and 3 bases from J, the junction kept 0 bases outside the gene matches. This CDR3 is 12 amino acids long. Germline V gene lookup returns CDR1 SGHAT and CDR2 FQNNGV. CDR3 sequence: CASSWGGYEQYF. CDR3 nucleotide sequence: TGTGCCAGCAGCTGGGGGGGCTACGAGCAGTACTTC.

V and J are TRBV20-1 and TRBJ2-7; 7 positions match TRBD2. The CDR3 has 11 amino acids. Germline V gene sequence: CDR1 DFQATT, CDR2 SNEGSKA (reference sequence). The J segment lost 6 bases and the V segment lost 8 bases, leaving 7 bases of the junction unmatched. DNA for the CDR3: TGCAGTCAAGGCGGGAGTGCCGAGCAGTACTTC. It is translated as CSQGGSAEQYF.

The V gene is TRBV2, the J gene TRBJ2-2, with 11 positions matching TRBD2. This CDR3 spans 14 amino acids. Germline CDR1 reads SNHLY; CDR2 reads FYNNEI. The trim removed 8 bases at V and 7 bases at J, leaving 6 bases unmatched. As DNA, the CDR3 is TGTGCCAGCCTTAGCGGGAGGGCCATCGGGGAGCTGTTTTTT. Its protein is CASLSGRAIGELFF.

The chain combines TRBV7-6 with TRBJ2-6, with 13 nucleotides matching TRBD2. The germline CDR1 and CDR2 sequences are SGHVS and FNYEAQ. The V and J ends lost 5 bases and 2 bases, in that order; junction bases with no gene match: 6. The CDR3 runs 18 residues. This CDR3 reads CASSQRTSGSPGANVLTF. CDR3 DNA sequence: TGTGCCAGCAGCCAAAGGACTAGCGGGAGCCCTGGGGCCAACGTCCTGACTTTC. Looking up the rest from reference TRBV7-6 and TRBJ2-6 gives the full variable domain: GAGVSQSPRYKVTKRGQDVALRCDPISGHVSLYWYRQALGQGPEFLTYFNYEAQQDKSGLPNDRFSAERPEGSISTLTIQRTEQRDSAMYRCASSQRTSGSPGANVLTFGAGSRLTVL.

V gene TRBV28 combines with J gene TRBJ1-2; no definite D call. The CDR3 sequence is 14 residues long. Germline values: CDR1 MDHEN, CDR2 SYDVKM. V gave up 4 bases and J gave up 4 bases, with 13 bases separating them. The CDR3 nucleotides are TGTGCCAGCAGTTGGCGGCGACTGCCCTATGGCTACACCTTC. Translated: CASSWRRLPYGYTF.

This chain joins TRBV7-7 and TRBJ1-3; D gene uncertain. The CDR3 runs to 15 residues. V lost 0 bases, J lost 0 bases, and 6 bases lay in between. Germline CDR1 is SSHAT and CDR2 is FNYEAQ (reference sequence). In DNA form, the CDR3 reads TGTGCCAGCAGCTTAGCTTCTTCCTCTGGAAACACCATATATTTT. Translation gives CASSLASSSGNTIYF.

The chain is built from TRBV4-2 and TRBJ2-3; a weak D match, TRBD2 (6 bases). V lost 1 base and J 4 bases, leaving 12 bases between the germline ends. The CDR3 consists of 15 residues. The germline CDR1 and CDR2 sequences are LGHNA and YNFKEQ. The CDR3 protein is CASSQGGGEADTQYF. The CDR3 region has the DNA TGTGCCAGCAGCCAAGGGGGCGGGGAAGCAGATACGCAGTATTTT.

V gene TRBV9 combines with J gene TRBJ2-3, with 14 positions matching TRBD2. The germline CDR1 and CDR2 sequences are SGDLS and YYNGEE. The CDR3 has 17 amino acids. The junction had 6 bases not matched to a gene; V was cut back by 4 bases and J by 2 bases. CDR3 sequence: CASSPRLAGGTTDTQYF. For the CDR3, the DNA is TGTGCCAGCAGCCCCCGACTAGCGGGGGGGACCACAGATACGCAGTATTTT.

This chain links TRBV29-1 with TRBJ1-4; 11 nucleotides match TRBD1. Germline V gene sequence: CDR1 SQVTM, CDR2 ANQGSEA. The length of the CDR3 is 13 residues. Trimming took 7 bases from V and 8 from J; bases not matched to a gene: 6. For the CDR3, the DNA is TGCAGCGCAAGGACAGGGGGCGACGAAAAACTGTTTTTT. It yields the protein CSARTGGDEKLFF.

The chain links TRBV9 to TRBJ2-7; 7 bases line up with TRBD1. Germline trimming cut 3 bases from V and 0 bases from J; bases unmatched to any gene: 6. The CDR3 totals 15 residues. CDR1 and CDR2 (germline): SGDLS, YYNGEE. CDR3 nucleotide sequence: TGTGCCAGCAGCGCCTCAGGGGGTATCTCCTACGAGCAGTACTTC. This translates into CASSASGGISYEQYF.

The rearrangement links TRBV9 to TRBJ1-1, with D hard to call. Trimming took 0 bases from V and 1 from J, leaving 4 bases between them. The CDR3 is 13 amino acids. Germline assignment: CDR1 SGDLS and CDR2 YYNGEE. The CDR3 DNA is TGTGCCAGCAGCGTAGACACGAACACTGAAGCTTTCTTT. Residues: CASSVDTNTEAFF.

The chain has TRBV30 and TRBJ2-5; perhaps TRBD2 as D (5 bases). The CDR3 has 16 residues. CDR1 is GTSNPN and CDR2 is SVGIG in the germline V gene (reference sequence). V lost 0 bases to trimming and J lost 3 bases, with 17 bases between them. The CDR3, as DNA: TGTGCCTGGAGTGTACTAGGAGCGGCCGTGGAAGAGACCCAGTACTTC. This codes for CAWSVLGAAVEETQYF.

The chain combines TRBV6-1 with TRBJ2-1, with unresolved D. The germline V gene has CDR1 MNHNS and CDR2 SASEGT. CDR3 length equals 13 residues. The V gene lost 9 bases and the J gene lost 4 bases, with 13 bases spanning the gap. This chain's CDR3 is CASIKREYNEQFF. DNA for the CDR3: TGTGCCAGTATTAAACGCGAATACAATGAGCAGTTCTTC.

V is TRBV19 and J is TRBJ2-3; TRBD2 matches 10 bases. J gave up 1 base and V 3 bases, and 1 base lay outside the gene matches. Germline V CDR1 and CDR2: LNHDA, SQIVND (reference sequence). CDR3 length: 15 amino acids. The chain's CDR3 is CASSMLAGGTDTQYF. As DNA, the CDR3 is TGTGCCAGTAGTATGCTAGCGGGGGGCACAGATACGCAGTATTTT.

CDR3 loop: CASSLGGQVTYEQYF. As DNA, the CDR3 is TGTGCCAGCAGCTTGGGAGGACAGGTAACCTACGAGCAGTACTTC. The genes are TRBV5-4 and TRBJ2-7; 7 bases align to TRBD1. In germline, CDR1 is SGHNT, CDR2 YYREEE (reference sequence). This CDR3 has 15 amino acids. V lost 0 bases, J lost 2 bases, and 5 bases stayed unmatched.

V and J are TRBV6-1 and TRBJ1-4; a possible D gene is TRBD1 (5 bases). This CDR3 is 14 amino acids long. The ends were cut back, 6 bases at V and 3 bases at J, with 11 bases in the middle. Germline lookup yields CDR1 MNHNS and CDR2 SASEGT. CDR3 coding DNA: TGTGCCAGCAGCGAGGTACAGGCTAATGAAAAACTGTTTTTT. Protein product: CASSEVQANEKLFF.

The chain carries TRBV19 and TRBJ1-2; 9 nucleotides match TRBD1. Per germline, CDR1 LNHDA and CDR2 SQIVND (reference sequence). The CDR3 is made up of 14 amino acids. The junction had 5 bases not matched to a gene; V was cut back by 4 bases and J by 5 bases. CDR3 sequence reads: CASSSPGQGYGYTF. CDR3 nucleotide sequence: TGTGCCAGTAGTAGCCCGGGACAGGGATATGGCTACACCTTC.

J is TRBJ1-1 and V is TRBV30; no clear D gene. The CDR3 consists of 13 residues. CDR1 is GTSNPN, CDR2 SVGIG, per germline (reference sequence). V was shortened by 4 bases and J by 1 base, with 10 bases between the two germline ends. The CDR3 sequence: CAWTPRGNTEAFF. For the CDR3, the DNA is TGTGCCTGGACTCCTCGGGGGAACACTGAAGCTTTCTTT.

This clone was seen once. V usage is TRBV15 and J usage is TRBJ1-5, with D possibly TRBD1 on 6 matching bases. V was trimmed by 2 bases and J by 9 bases, leaving 14 bases between them. Looked up from germline, CDR1 is LNHNV and CDR2 is YYDKDF (reference sequence). The CDR3 has 14 amino acids. CDR3 sequence reads: CATSRTTGPRPQHF. The CDR3 DNA sequence: TGTGCCACCAGCAGAACGACAGGCCCTCGGCCCCAGCATTTT. Combining the CDR3 with reference TRBV15 and TRBJ1-5 gives the whole variable domain DAMVIQNPRYQVTQFGKPVTLSCSQTLNHNVMYWYQQKSSQAPKLLFHYYDKDFNNEADTPDNFQSRRPNTSFCFLDIRSPGLGDTAMYLCATSRTTGPRPQHFGDGTRLSIL.

The chain employs TRBV5-1 and TRBJ1-4, with D maybe TRBD1 (6 bases). V lost 4 bases to trimming and J lost 2 bases, with 15 bases between them. This CDR3 contains 16 residues. Germline V gene data show CDR1 as SGHRS and CDR2 as YFSETQ. As DNA, the CDR3 is TGCGCCAGCAGCGTGGGGGGCGTTGAGACTAATGAAAAACTGTTTTTT. Translating it yields CASSVGGVETNEKLFF.

The gene calls are TRBV5-6 and TRBJ1-2; no clear D gene. The CDR3 has 16 amino acids. The V and J ends lost 1 base and 0 bases respectively, with 13 bases between them. CDR1 SGHDT and CDR2 YYEEEE come from the germline V gene. CDR3 nucleotides: TGTGCCAGCAGCTTGTCGGGCGGGCGGGCTAACTATGGCTACACCTTC. It codes for CASSLSGGRANYGYTF.

The rearrangement joins TRBV20-1 to TRBJ1-5; D may be TRBD1 (5 bases). CDR1 is DFQATT and CDR2 is SNEGSKA in the germline V gene (reference sequence). V lost 4 bases, J lost 6 bases, and 7 bases lay in between. This CDR3 region has 11 residues. The CDR3 protein is CSAKGVQPQHF. CDR3 in DNA: TGCAGTGCTAAAGGGGTTCAGCCCCAGCATTTT.

CDR3 in amino acids: CASRYSGNNSPLHF. As DNA, the CDR3 is TGTGCCAGTAGATATAGCGGGAACAATTCACCCCTCCACTTT. The V call is TRBV19, the J call TRBJ1-6; D is undetermined. Deletions cut 6 bases from V and 7 bases from J, with 13 bases between. The CDR3 covers 14 residues. The germline CDR1 and CDR2 sequences are LNHDA and SQIVND (reference sequence).

As DNA, the CDR3 is TGTGCCAGCAGTGCGGTGGGCACAGATACGCAGTATTTT. Encoded protein: CASSAVGTDTQYF. V usage is TRBV6-4 and J usage is TRBJ2-3; no definite D call. Germline V gene data show CDR1 as MRHNA and CDR2 as SNTAGT. Trimming pared 4 bases from V and 1 base from J, leaving 6 bases between. The CDR3 runs to 13 residues.

V gene TRBV7-7 combines with J gene TRBJ2-1; 10 bases map to TRBD2. This CDR3 is 15 amino acids long. Trimming removed 4 bases from V and 4 bases from J; junction bases left unmatched: 4. In germline, CDR1 is SSHAT, CDR2 FNYEAQ (reference sequence). The CDR3 is CASSSGLAEYNEQFF. Written as DNA, the CDR3 is TGTGCCAGCAGCTCCGGACTAGCGGAATACAATGAGCAGTTCTTC.

The chain links TRBV6-5 to TRBJ1-2; D is uncertain. The V and J ends lost 6 bases and 4 bases respectively, with 12 bases between them. Per germline, CDR1 MNHEY and CDR2 SVGAGI. This CDR3 has 13 residues. CDR3 DNA: TGTGCCAGCAGGCGGGAACTATCCTATGGCTACACCTTC. Translated: CASRRELSYGYTF.